The 4 T cell receptor beta chains presented below share a single source sample, sequenced in a study of technical replicates of blood from a handful of donors. Assay used: immunoSEQ multiplex PCR; TCRdb lists only in-frame clones, some missing. The table records about 48,000 clones, 90% to 95% of them present only once. The sequencing sample was made of PBMCs. These receptors were collected from a human donor in good health. Some clones in this sample may be carry-over from other donors' samples.

The V and J genes are TRBV18 and TRBJ1-2, with TRBD1 matching 7 bases. Germline V gene data show CDR1 as KGHSH and CDR2 as LQKENI. This CDR3 region has 14 residues. V gave up 3 bases and J gave up 4 bases; unmatched junction bases: 5. CDR3 in DNA: TGTGCCAGCTCACCTTCCTGGGACAGCTATGGCTACACCTTC. The encoded protein is CASSPSWDSYGYTF.

Here the CDR3 DNA reads TGTGCCAGCAGCTTGTGGGGGGAAGGCCATGAGCAGTTCTTC. This codes for CASSLWGEGHEQFF. The rearrangement joins TRBV7-7 to TRBJ2-1, with D maybe TRBD2 (6 bases). The CDR3 runs to 14 residues. Germline V lookup: CDR1 SSHAT, CDR2 FNYEAQ (reference sequence). Trimming removed 3 bases from V and 8 bases from J, with 14 bases in between.

This clone was found once. The chain couples TRBV7-9 to TRBJ1-5; D possibly corresponds to TRBD1 (6 bases). The germline V gene encodes CDR1 SEHNR and CDR2 FQNEAQ (reference sequence). The germline V and J ends were trimmed by 5 bases and 0 bases, with 11 bases remaining between them. This CDR3 has 15 residues. CDR3 in amino acids: CASSQGTTSNQPQHF. Written as DNA, the CDR3 is TGTGCCAGCAGCCAAGGGACAACTAGCAATCAGCCCCAGCATTTT.

The CDR3 region is CASSPRTENEKLFF. Here the CDR3 DNA reads TGCGCCAGCAGTCCGCGGACTGAGAATGAAAAACTGTTTTTT. The chain employs TRBV23-1 and TRBJ1-4, with D hard to call. TRBV23-1 is filed as an ORF, its function uncertain. Trimming stripped 4 bases from V and 5 bases from J, with 11 bases between. This CDR3 is 14 amino acids long.